These T cell receptor beta chains were read from a single sample in a study of blood T cells in healthy people across ages. In TCRdb, the 5' RACE reads were re-called with MiXCR into one record per CDR3 protein. The data contain around 1,500,000 distinct CDR3 sequences, roughly 40% of them singletons. Input material: blood. These receptors all come from a woman under 30 in good health. The CDR3 runs from the conserved cysteine through the conserved F or W. The D gene is left open where the match is weak. Clone size is stated in some rows and not others, as once, few, many or a class when expanded.

few TRBJ2-7 TRBV7-2 - CASSVAVFYEQYF TGTGCCAGCAGCGTAGCAGTTTTCTACGAGCAGTACTTC
- TRBJ2-1 TRBV5-1 - CVSSGGDSYNEQFF TGCGTCAGCAGCGGCGGGGACTCCTACAATGAGCAGTTCTTC
- TRBJ1-2 TRBV27 - CASRPERRRGYTF TGTGCCAGCAGGCCTGAGCGCCGGAGGGGCTACACCTTC
few TRBJ2-7 TRBV20-1 - CSARPPVRPYEQYF TGCAGTGCTAGACCCCCCGTCAGGCCCTACGAGCAGTACTTC
- TRBJ2-7 TRBV20-1 - CSASYQADNEQYF TGCAGTGCTAGTTACCAAGCGGACAACGAGCAGTACTTC
once TRBJ2-1 TRBV5-5 TRBD2 CVSSFGLAGGIGYNEQFF TGTGTCAGCAGCTTCGGACTAGCGGGAGGGATAGGCTACAATGAGCAGTTCTTC
few TRBJ2-2 TRBV14 - CASSQDWPPGELFF TGTGCCAGCAGCCAAGATTGGCCGCCCGGGGAGCTGTTTTTT
- TRBJ1-1 TRBV6-5 - CASSYSEVHNTEAFF TGTGCCAGCAGTTACTCGGAGGTCCACAACACTGAAGCTTTCTTT
few TRBJ2-3 TRBV7-9 TRBD1 CASSSPGQGGDTQYF TGTGCCAGCAGCTCGCCGGGACAGGGGGGAGATACGCAGTATTTT
- TRBJ2-3 TRBV7-9 TRBD2 CASNFPSGGPDTQYF TGTGCCAGCAACTTCCCTAGCGGGGGGCCGGATACGCAGTATTTT
few TRBJ2-3 TRBV10-2 - CASSYSGVNTDTQYF TGCGCCAGCAGTTATAGCGGTGTAAACACAGATACGCAGTATTTT
- TRBJ2-7 TRBV20-1 - CSVPDGTAYNEQYF TGCAGTGTCCCCGACGGAACGGCCTACAATGAGCAGTACTTC
few TRBJ2-7 TRBV5-1 TRBD2 CASSLVREGYEQYF TGCGCCAGCAGCTTGGTTAGGGAGGGCTACGAGCAGTACTTC
- TRBJ1-2 TRBV12-3/TRBV12-4 TRBD1 CASSPTGADGYTF TGTGCCAGCAGCCCGACAGGGGCGGATGGCTACACCTTC
- TRBJ2-7 TRBV6-1 - CASSERLERSYEQYF TGTGCCAGCAGCGAAAGGTTAGAACGCTCCTACGAGCAGTACTTC
- TRBJ2-7 TRBV11-1 - CATRASQYNEQYF TGTGCCACCCGCGCGTCACAGTACAATGAGCAGTACTTC
- TRBJ2-2 TRBV27 - CASSQTAGGELFF TGTGCCAGCAGTCAGACAGCTGGCGGGGAGCTGTTTTTT
- TRBJ1-1 TRBV7-9 - CASSLGAHQNTEAFF TGTGCCAGCAGCTTGGGGGCTCACCAGAACACTGAAGCTTTCTTT
- TRBJ1-1 TRBV29-1 - CSVGETEGAFF TGCAGCGTTGGGGAGACAGAGGGAGCTTTCTTT